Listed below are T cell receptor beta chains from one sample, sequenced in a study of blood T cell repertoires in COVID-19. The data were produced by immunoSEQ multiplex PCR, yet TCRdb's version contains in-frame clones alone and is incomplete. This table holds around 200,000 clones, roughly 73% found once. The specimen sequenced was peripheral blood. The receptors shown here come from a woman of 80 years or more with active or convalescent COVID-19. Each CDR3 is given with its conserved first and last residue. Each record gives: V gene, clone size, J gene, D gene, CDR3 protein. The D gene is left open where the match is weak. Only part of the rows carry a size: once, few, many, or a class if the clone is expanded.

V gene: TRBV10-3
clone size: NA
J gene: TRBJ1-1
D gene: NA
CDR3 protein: CAISGGGTEAFF

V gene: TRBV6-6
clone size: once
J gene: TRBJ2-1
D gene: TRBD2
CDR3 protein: CAGGASGVYNEQFF

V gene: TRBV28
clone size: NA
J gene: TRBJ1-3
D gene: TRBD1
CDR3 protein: CASSPSSGITGVAGNTIYF

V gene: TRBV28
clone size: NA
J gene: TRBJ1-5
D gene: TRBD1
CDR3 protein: CASSRTGSNQPQHF

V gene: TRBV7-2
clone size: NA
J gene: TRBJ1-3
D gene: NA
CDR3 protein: CASSFIRSRGTIYF

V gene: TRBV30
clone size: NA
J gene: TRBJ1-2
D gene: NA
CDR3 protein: CAWSPQGSNYGYTF

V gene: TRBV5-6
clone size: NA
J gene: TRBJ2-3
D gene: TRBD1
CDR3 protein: CASSPDRSTDTQYF

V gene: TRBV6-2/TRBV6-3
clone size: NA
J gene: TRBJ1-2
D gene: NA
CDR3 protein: CASSYSSSRTGGYTF

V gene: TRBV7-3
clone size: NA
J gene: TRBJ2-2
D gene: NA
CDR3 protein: CASSGASGELFF

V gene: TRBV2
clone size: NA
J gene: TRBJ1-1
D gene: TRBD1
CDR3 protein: CASSESGQGARAFF

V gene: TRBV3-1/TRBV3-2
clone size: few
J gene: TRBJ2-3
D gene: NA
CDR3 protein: CASSRRDYIGQYF

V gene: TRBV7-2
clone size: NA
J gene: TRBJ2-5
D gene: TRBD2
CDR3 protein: CASSLSWGIAGGYQETQYF

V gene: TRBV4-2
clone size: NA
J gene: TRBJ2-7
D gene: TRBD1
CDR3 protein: CASSQQWDSQTFYEQYF

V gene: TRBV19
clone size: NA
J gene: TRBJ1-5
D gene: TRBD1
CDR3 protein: CASGDRSNQPQHF

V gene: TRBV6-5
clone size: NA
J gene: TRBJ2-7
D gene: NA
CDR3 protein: CASSSQGNYEQYF

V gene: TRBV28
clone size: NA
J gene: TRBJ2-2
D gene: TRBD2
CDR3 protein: CASSRTSGGPNTGELFF

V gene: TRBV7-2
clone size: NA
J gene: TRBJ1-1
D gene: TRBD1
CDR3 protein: CASSSNRGSVTEAFF

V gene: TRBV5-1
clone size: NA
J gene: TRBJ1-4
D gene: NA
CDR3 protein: CASSPRTDPNEKLFF

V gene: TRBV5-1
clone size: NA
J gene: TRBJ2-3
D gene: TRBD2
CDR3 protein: CASRKSGGADTQYF

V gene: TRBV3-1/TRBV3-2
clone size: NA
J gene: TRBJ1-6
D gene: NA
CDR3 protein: CASSQVGTSPLHF

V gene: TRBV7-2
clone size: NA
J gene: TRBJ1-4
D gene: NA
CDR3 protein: CASSARAGEKLFF

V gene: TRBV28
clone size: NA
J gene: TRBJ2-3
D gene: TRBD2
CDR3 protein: CASSLLSGGAGDTQYF

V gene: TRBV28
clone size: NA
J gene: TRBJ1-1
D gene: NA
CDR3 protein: CASSLSIQGLAFF

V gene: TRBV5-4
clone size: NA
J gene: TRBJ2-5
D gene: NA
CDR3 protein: CASSFPGVDETQYF

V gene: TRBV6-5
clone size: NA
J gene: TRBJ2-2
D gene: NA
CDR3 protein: CASSFPGTGELFF

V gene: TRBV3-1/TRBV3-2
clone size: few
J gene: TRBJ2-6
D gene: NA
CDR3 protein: CASSQLSGANVLTF

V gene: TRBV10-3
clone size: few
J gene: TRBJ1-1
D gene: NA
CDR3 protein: CAISVREMNTEAFF

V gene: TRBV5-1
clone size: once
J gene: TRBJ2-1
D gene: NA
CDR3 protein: CASSLRTTIYNEQFF

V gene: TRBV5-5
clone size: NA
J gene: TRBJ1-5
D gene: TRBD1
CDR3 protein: CASSRGQPNQPQHF

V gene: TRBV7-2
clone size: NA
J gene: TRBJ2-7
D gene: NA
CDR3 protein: CASSFTGSWGLEQYF

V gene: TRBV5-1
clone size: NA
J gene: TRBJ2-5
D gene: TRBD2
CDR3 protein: CASGISGGQETQYF

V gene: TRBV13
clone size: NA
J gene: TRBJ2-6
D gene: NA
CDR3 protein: CASSLALKGGPGANVLTF

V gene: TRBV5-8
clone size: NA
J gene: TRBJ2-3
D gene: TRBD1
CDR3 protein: CASSLIRGSMRSDTQYF

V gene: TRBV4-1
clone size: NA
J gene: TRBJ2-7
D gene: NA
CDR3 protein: CASSQDRGYEQYF

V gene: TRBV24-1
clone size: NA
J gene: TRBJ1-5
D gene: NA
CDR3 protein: CATSDFREVGQPQHF

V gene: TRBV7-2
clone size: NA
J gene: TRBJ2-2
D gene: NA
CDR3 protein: CASSALDTGELFF

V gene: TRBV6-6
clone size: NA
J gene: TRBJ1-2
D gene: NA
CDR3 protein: CASSYLLASEAGF

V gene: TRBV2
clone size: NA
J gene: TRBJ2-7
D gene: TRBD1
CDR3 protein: CASSFTGVGYEQYF

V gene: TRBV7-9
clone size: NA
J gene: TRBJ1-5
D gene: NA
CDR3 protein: CASSLTSQPQHF

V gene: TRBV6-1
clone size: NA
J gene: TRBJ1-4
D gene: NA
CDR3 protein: CASSLQATNEKLFF

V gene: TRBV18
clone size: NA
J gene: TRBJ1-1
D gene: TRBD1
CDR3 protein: CASSPGTGLWAFF

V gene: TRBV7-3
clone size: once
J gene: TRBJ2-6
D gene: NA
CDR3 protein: CASSPNSGANVLTF

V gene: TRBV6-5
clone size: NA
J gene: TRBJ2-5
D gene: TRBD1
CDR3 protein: CASGRNSGGQETQYF

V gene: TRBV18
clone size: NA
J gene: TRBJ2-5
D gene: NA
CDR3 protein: CASSPPGETQYF

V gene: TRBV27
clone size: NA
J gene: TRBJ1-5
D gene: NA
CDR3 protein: CASSFVTEVHQPQHF

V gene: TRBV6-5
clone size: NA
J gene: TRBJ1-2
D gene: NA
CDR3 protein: CATGEGPPPTYGYTF

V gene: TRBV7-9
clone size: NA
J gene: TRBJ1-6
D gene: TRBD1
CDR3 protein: CASSLARDSRGNSPLHF

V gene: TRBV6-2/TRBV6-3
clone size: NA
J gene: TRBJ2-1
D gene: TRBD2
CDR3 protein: CASSTAGTTYNEQFF

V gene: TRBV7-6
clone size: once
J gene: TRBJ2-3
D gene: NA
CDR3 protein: CASSSVGGTDTQYF

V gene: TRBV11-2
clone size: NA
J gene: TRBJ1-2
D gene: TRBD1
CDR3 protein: CASSLGGQAYGYTF

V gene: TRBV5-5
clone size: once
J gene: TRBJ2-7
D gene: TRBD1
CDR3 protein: CASSWDRVVYEQYF

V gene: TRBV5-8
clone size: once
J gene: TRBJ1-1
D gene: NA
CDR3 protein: CASSLPGEGREITEAFF

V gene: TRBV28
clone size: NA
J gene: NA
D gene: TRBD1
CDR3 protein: CASSLTGLGEQYF

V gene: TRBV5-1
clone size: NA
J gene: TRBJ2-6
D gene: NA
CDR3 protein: CASSLVLGSSGANVLTF

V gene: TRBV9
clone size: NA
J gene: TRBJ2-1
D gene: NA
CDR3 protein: CASSAGGGAFYGNEQFF

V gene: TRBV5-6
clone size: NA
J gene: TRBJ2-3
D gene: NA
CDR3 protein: CASSHRGARSTDTQYF

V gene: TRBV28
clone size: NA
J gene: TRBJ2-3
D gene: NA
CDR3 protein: CASSSDNRGDTQYF